Shown below are 4 T cell receptor beta chains from a single sample sequenced in a study of blood T cell repertoires in COVID-19. Assay used: immunoSEQ multiplex PCR; TCRdb lists only in-frame clones, some missing. The data hold some 52,000 clones, with 86% observed a single time. Source material: peripheral blood. Source of these receptors: a human donor in a cohort sampled during active COVID-19.

The V gene is TRBV28, the J gene TRBJ1-4; no clear D gene. Germline values: CDR1 MDHEN, CDR2 SYDVKM. Trimming shortened V by 2 bases and J by 7 bases, and 11 bases separated the two germline ends. This CDR3 region has 14 residues. CDR3 nucleotides: TGTGCCAGCAGTTTAAACAGTATATTTGAAAAACTGTTTTTT. Its protein product is CASSLNSIFEKLFF.

The CDR3 spells CASSSGGATNEKLFF. CDR3 sequence (DNA): TGTGCCAGCAGTTCAGGGGGCGCAACTAATGAAAAACTGTTTTTT. V is TRBV28 and J is TRBJ1-4; 8 bases line up with TRBD1. Losses at the gene ends were 4 bases for V and 0 bases for J; bases not matched to a gene: 1. CDR3 length equals 15 residues. Germline CDR1 and CDR2: MDHEN and SYDVKM.

V gene TRBV27 combines with J gene TRBJ1-4, with TRBD1 matching over 7 bases. Unmatched junction bases numbered 7, after V lost 4 bases and J lost 8 bases. Germline CDR1 MNHEY, CDR2 SMNVEV (reference sequence). CDR3 length: 14 residues. CDR3 DNA sequence: TGTGCCAGCAGTTCTGACAGGGCTCAGGAAAAACTGTTTTTT. Its protein is CASSSDRAQEKLFF.

V gene TRBV4-1 combines with J gene TRBJ2-3, with a possible D match to TRBD1 (5 bases). The V gene's germline CDR1 is MGHRA and CDR2 YSYEKL. The CDR3 is made up of 16 amino acids. Trimming took 0 bases from V and 1 from J, leaving 11 bases between them. The CDR3 DNA reads as TGCGCCAGCAGCCAAGAAAGGGGATGGGGCACAGATACGCAGTATTTT. Translating it yields CASSQERGWGTDTQYF.